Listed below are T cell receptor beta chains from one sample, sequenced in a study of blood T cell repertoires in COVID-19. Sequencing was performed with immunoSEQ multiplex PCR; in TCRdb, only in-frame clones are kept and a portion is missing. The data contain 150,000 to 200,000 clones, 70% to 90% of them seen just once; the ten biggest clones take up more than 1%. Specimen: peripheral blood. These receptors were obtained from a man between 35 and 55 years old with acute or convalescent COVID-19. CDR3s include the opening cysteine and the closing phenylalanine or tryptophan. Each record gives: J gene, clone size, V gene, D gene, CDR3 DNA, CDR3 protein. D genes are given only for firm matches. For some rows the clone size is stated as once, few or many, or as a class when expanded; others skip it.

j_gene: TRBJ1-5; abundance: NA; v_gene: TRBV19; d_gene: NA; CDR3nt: TGTGCCAGTAGTATCAGGGTAAATCAGCCCCAGCATTTT; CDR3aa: CASSIRVNQPQHF
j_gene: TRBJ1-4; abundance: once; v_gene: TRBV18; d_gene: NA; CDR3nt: TGTGCCAGCTCCCTGGGATCGGGAGAAAAACTGTTTTTT; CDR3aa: CASSLGSGEKLFF
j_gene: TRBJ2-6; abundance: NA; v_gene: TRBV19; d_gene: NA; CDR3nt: TGTGCCAGTAAAAAGGTGACGGGGGGGGCCAACGTCCTGACTTTC; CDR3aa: CASKKVTGGANVLTF
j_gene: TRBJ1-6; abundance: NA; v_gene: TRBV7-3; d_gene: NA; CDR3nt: TGTGCCAGCAGCTCGCAGGGCGGTAATTCACCCCTCCACTTT; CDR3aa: CASSSQGGNSPLHF
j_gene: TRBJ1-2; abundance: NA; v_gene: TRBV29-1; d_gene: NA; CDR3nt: TGCAGCGTTGGCGGGGTGTTAGGAGCTATTGGCTACACCTTC; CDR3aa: CSVGGVLGAIGYTF
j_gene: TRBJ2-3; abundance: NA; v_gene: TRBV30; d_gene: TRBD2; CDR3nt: TGTGCCTGGAGTGAGCGGGGGGCGGATACGCAGTATTTT; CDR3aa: CAWSERGADTQYF
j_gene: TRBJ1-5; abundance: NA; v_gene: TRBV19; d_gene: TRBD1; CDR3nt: TGTGCCAGTACCGGGACAGACTATCAGCCCCAGCATTTT; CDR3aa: CASTGTDYQPQHF
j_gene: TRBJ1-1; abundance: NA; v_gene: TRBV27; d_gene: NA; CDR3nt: TGTGCCACTCGACAGGAGCGAAACAGAGCTTTCTTT; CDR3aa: CATRQERNRAFF
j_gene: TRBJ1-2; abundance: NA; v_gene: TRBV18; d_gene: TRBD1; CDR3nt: TGTGCCAGCTCTCTGACAGGGGAGGAGACTGGCTACACCTTC; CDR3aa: CASSLTGEETGYTF
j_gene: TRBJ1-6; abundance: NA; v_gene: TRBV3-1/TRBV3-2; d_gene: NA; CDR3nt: TGTGCCAGCAGCCAGAGTTATCGGTCACCCCTCCACTTT; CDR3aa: CASSQSYRSPLHF
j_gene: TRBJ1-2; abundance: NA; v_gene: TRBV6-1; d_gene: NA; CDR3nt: TGTGCCAGCAGTGAAAGCCACTATGGCTACACCTTC; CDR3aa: CASSESHYGYTF
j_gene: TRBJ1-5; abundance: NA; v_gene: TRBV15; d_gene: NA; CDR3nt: TGTGCCACCAGCAGTAAACAGGGTCAGCCCCAGCATTTT; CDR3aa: CATSSKQGQPQHF
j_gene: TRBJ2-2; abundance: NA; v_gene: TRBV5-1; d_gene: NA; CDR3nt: TGCGCCAGCAGCCCACAAGGGGGGGACACCGGGGAGCTGTTTTTT; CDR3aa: CASSPQGGDTGELFF
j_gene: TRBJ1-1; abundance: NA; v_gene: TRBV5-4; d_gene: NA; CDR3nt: TGTGCCAGCAGCCTTCTGACAAACACTGAAGCTTTCTTT; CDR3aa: CASSLLTNTEAFF
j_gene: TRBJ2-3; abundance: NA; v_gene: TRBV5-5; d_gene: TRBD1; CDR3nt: TGTGCCAGCAGCTTGAGAGGGGGCGCAGTGAGGACAGATACGCAGTATTTT; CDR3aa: CASSLRGGAVRTDTQYF
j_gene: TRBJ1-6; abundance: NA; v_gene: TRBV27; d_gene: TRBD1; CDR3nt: TGTGCCAGCAGTCCGACGACAGGGGGAAATTCACCCCTCCACTTT; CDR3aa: CASSPTTGGNSPLHF
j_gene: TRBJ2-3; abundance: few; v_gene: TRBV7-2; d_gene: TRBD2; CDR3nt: TGTGCCAGCAGCTTAGCCAGCGGGGCAGGCACAGATACGCAGTATTTT; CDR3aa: CASSLASGAGTDTQYF
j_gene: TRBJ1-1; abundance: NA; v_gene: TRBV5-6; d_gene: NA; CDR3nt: TGTGCCAGCAGCTCGGACATTAACACTGAAGCTTTCTTT; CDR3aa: CASSSDINTEAFF
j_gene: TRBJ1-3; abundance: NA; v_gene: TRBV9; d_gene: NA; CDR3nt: TGTGCCAGCAGCGTAGAAGGGGGTCCCCGAAACACCATATATTTT; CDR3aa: CASSVEGGPRNTIYF
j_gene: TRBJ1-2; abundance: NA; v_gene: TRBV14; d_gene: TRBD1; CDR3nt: TGTGCCAGCAGCCAAGATCGGGGACAGCTCTATGGCTACACCTTC; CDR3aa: CASSQDRGQLYGYTF
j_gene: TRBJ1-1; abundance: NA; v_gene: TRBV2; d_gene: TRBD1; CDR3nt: TGTGCCAGCAGGGCGGACAGGGGGCGGGCCGCCGCTTTCTTT; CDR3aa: CASRADRGRAAAFF
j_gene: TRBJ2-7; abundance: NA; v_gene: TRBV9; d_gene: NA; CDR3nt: TGTGCCAGCAGCGGCCGACAAGCCTCCTACGAGCAGTACTTC; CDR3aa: CASSGRQASYEQYF
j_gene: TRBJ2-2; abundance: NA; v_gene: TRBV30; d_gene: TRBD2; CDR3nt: TGTGCCTGGAGTGTTCTCGCGGGGGCGAACACCGGGGAGCTGTTTTTT; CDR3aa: CAWSVLAGANTGELFF
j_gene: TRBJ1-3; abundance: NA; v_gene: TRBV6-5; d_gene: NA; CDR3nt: TGTGCCAGCAGTATCACAACAGCATCTGGAAACACCATATATTTT; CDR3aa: CASSITTASGNTIYF
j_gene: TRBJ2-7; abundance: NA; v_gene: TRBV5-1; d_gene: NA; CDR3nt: TGCGCCAGCAGCCAGGGGTTGTCCTACGAGCAGTACTTC; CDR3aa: CASSQGLSYEQYF
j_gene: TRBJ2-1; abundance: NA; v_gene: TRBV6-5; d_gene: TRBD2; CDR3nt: TGTGCCAGCAGTTACTCGGGCGGGGGGGCTAATGAGCAGTTCTTC; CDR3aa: CASSYSGGGANEQFF
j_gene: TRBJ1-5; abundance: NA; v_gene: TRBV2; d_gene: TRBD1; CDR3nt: TGTGCCAGCAGTCCTGACAGGGGTGATCAGCCCCAGCATTTT; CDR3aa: CASSPDRGDQPQHF
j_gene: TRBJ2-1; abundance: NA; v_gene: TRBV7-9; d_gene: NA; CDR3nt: TGTGCCAGCAGCTTACAGGGGCCGGACAATGAGCAGTTCTTC; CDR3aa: CASSLQGPDNEQFF
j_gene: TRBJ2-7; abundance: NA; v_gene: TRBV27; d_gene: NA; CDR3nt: TGTGCCAGCAGTTTGACCCAATGGAGGGACGAGCAGTACTTC; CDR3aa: CASSLTQWRDEQYF
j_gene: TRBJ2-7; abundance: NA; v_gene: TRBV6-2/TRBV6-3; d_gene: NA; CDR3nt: TGTGCCAGCAGTTACTCGTTGGGGCTCGAGCAGTACTTC; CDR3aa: CASSYSLGLEQYF
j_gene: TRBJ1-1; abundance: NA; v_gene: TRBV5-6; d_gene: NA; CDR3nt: TGTGCCAGCAGCTGGGAGATGCGGCCGAACACTGAAGCTTTCTTT; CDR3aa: CASSWEMRPNTEAFF
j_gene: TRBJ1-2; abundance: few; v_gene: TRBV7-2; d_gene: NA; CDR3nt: TGTGCCAGCAGCTTAGTTAACGGGTATGGCTACACCTTC; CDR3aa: CASSLVNGYGYTF
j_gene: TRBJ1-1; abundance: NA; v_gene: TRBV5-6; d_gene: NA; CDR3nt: TGTGCCAGCAGCACAGAAACGACAGGGAACACTGAAGCTTTCTTT; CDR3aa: CASSTETTGNTEAFF
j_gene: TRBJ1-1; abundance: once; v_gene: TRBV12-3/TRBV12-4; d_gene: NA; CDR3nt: TGTGCCAGCAGTTCGTACAGGGTTACTGAAGCTTTCTTT; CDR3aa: CASSSYRVTEAFF
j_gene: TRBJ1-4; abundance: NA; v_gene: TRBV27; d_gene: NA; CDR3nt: TGTGCCAGCAGCCCGTTACCTCAGGGGAGTGGTGAAAAACTGTTTTTT; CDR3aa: CASSPLPQGSGEKLFF
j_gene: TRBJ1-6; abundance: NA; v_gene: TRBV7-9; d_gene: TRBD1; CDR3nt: TGTGCCAGCAGCTCCGACCGGGACAGTAATTCACCCCTCCACTTT; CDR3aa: CASSSDRDSNSPLHF
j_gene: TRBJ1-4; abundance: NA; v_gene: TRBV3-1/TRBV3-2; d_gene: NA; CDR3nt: TGTGCCAGCAGCCACGCGACAGCAGCTAATGAAAAACTGTTTTTT; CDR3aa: CASSHATAANEKLFF
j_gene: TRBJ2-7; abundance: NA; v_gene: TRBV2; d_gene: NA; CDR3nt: TGTGCCAGCAGAGAAAACAGGGATTCCTACGAGCAGTACTTC; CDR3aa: CASRENRDSYEQYF
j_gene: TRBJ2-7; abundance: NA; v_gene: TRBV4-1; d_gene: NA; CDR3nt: TGCGCCAGCAGCCAAAGGGTCGAGGGCGAGCAGTACTTC; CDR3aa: CASSQRVEGEQYF
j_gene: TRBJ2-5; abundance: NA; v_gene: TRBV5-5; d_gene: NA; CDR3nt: TGTGCCAGCAGTTTGGGGGCCTCGCGGGCCGTCGAGACCCAGTACTTC; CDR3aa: CASSLGASRAVETQYF
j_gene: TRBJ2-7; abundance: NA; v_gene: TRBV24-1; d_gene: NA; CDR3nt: TGTGCCACCAGTGTCGAGATGCGGTCCTACGAGCAGTACTTC; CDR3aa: CATSVEMRSYEQYF
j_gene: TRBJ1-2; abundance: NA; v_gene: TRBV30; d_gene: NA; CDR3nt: TGTGCCTGGAGTCCCACAGGAATCTATGGCTACACCTTC; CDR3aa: CAWSPTGIYGYTF
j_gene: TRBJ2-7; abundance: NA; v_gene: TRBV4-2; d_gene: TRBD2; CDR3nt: TGTGCCAGCAGCCGTGAAAGCGGGGGGGGGAGTCAGCAGTACTTC; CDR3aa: CASSRESGGGSQQYF
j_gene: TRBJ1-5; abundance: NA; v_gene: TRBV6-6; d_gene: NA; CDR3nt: TGTGCCAGCAGTACCGACCTCGGGGGAAGGGTCCAGCCCCAGCATTTT; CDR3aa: CASSTDLGGRVQPQHF
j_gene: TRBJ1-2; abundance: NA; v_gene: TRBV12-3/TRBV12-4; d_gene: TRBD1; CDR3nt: TGTGCCAGCAGGACAGGGGGCCAGGGTGGCTACACCTTC; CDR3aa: CASRTGGQGGYTF
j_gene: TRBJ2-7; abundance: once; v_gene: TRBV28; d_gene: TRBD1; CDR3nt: TGTGCCAGCAGTTTAACAGGGGGCGTATCCGGCTACGAGCAGTACTTC; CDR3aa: CASSLTGGVSGYEQYF
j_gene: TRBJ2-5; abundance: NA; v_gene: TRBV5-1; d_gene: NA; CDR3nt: TGCGCCAGCAGCCACGCCCTTAGAGAGACCCAGTACTTC; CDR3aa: CASSHALRETQYF
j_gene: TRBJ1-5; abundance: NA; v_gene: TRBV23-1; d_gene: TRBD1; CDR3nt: TGCGCCAGCAGCCAAAGACAGGGGAATAGCAATCAGCCCCAGCATTTT; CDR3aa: CASSQRQGNSNQPQHF
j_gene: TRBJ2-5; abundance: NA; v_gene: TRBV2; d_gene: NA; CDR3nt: TGTGCCAGCAGGAGACAGCCTCAAGAGACCCAGTACTTC; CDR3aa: CASRRQPQETQYF
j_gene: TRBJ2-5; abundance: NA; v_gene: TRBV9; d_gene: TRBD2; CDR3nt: TGTGCCAGCAGCGTAGGCGGGGGGCCAGGAGAGACCCAGTACTTC; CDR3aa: CASSVGGGPGETQYF
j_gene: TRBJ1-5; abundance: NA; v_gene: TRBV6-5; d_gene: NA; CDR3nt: TGTGCCAGCAGTATCTTCGGGGATCAGCCCCAGCATTTT; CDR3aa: CASSIFGDQPQHF
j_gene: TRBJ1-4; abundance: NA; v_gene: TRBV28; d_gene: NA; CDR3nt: TGTGCCAGCAGTTTACTAAATGAAGAAAAACTGTTTTTT; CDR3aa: CASSLLNEEKLFF
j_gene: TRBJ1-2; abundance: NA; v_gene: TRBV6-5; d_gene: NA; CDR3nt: TGTGCCAGCAGGCCCGGGACATACTATGGCTACACCTTC; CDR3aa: CASRPGTYYGYTF